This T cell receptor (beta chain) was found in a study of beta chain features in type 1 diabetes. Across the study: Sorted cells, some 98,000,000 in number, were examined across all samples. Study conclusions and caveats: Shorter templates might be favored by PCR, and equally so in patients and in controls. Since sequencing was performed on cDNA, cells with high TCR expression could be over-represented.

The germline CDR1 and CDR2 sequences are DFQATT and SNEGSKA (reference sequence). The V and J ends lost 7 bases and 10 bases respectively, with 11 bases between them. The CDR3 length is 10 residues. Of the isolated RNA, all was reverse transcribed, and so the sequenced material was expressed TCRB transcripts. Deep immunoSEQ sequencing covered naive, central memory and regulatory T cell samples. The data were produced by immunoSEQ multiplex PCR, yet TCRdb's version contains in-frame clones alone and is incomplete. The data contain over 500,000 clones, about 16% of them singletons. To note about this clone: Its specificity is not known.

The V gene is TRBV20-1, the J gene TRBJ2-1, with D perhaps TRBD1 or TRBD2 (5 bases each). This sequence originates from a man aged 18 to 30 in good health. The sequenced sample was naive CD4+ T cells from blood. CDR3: CSGGAYEQFF. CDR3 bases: TGCAGTGGAGGGGCCTACGAGCAGTTCTTC.